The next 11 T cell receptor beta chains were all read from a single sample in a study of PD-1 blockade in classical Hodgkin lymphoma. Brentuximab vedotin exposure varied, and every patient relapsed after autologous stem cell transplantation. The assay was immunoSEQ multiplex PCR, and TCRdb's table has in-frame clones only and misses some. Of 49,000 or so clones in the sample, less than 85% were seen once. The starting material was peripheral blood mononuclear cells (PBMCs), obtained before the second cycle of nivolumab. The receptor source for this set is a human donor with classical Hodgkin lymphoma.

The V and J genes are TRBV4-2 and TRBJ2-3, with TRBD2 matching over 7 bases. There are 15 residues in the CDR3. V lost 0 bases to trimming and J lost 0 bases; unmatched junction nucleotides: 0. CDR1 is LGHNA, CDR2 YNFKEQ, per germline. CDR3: CASSQEAGSTDTQYF. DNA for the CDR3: TGTGCCAGCAGCCAAGAAGCGGGGAGCACAGATACGCAGTATTTT.

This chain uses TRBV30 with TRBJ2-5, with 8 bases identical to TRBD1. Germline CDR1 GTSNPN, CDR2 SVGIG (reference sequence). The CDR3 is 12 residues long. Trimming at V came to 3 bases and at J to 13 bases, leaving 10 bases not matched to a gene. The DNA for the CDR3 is TGTGCCTGGAGCCAGACCGGACAGGGAGCGTACTTC. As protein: CAWSQTGQGAYF.

CDR3 amino acids: CASTPSAVGEGYGYTF. Here the CDR3 DNA reads TGTGCCAGTACCCCAAGCGCGGTGGGGGAGGGATATGGCTACACCTTC. The chain links TRBV19 to TRBJ1-2; possibly TRBD1 for D (5 bases). V gave up 7 bases and J gave up 5 bases, with 23 bases separating them. The CDR3 has 16 residues. CDR1 and CDR2 from the germline V gene are LNHDA and SQIVND (reference sequence).

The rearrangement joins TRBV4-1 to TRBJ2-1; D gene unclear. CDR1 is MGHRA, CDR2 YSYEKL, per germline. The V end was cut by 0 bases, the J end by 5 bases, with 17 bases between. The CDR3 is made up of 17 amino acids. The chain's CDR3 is CASSQDGRPRLDNEQFF. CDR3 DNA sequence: TGCGCCAGCAGCCAAGACGGGCGGCCCAGGCTTGACAATGAGCAGTTCTTC.

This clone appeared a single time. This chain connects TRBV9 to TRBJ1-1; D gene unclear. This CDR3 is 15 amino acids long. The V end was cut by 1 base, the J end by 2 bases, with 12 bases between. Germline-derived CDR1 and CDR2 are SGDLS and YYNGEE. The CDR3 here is CASSVIPGPNTEAFF. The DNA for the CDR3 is TGTGCCAGCAGCGTAATTCCGGGCCCAAACACTGAAGCTTTCTTT.

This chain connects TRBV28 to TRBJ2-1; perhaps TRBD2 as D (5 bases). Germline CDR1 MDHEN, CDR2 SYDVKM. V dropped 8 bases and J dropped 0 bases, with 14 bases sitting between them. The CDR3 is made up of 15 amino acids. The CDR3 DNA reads TGTGCCAGCCTTTCCGCTAGCCTCTCCTACAATGAGCAGTTCTTC. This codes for CASLSASLSYNEQFF.

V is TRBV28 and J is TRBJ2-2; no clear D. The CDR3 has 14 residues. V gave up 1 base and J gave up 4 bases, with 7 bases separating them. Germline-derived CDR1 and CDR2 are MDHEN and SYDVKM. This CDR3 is CASSLYAVTGELFF. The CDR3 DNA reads TGTGCCAGCAGTTTATATGCAGTCACCGGGGAGCTGTTTTTT. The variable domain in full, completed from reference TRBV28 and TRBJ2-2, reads DVKVTQSSRYLVKRTGEKVFLECVQDMDHENMFWYRQDPGLGLRLIYFSYDVKMKEKGDIPEGYSVSREKKERFSLILESASTNQTSMYLCASSLYAVTGELFFGEGSRLTVL.

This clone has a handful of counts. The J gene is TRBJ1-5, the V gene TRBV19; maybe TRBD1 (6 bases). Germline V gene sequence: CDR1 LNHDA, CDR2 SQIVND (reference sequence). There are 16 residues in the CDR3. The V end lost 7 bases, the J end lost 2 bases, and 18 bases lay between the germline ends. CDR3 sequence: CASTPLEGGGNQPQHF. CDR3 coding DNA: TGTGCCAGTACCCCACTAGAGGGGGGCGGCAATCAGCCCCAGCATTTT. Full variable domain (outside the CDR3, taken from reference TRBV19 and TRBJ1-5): DGGITQSPKYLFRKEGQNVTLSCEQNLNHDAMYWYRQDPGQGLRLIYYSQIVNDFQKGDIAEGYSVSREKKESFPLTVTSAQKNPTAFYLCASTPLEGGGNQPQHFGDGTRLSIL.

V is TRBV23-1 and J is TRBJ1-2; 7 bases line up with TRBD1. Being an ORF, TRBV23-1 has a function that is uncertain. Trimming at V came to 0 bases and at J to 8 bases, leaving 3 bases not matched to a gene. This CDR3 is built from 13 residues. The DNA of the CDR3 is TGCGCCAGCAGTCAATCGACAGGGTTCGGCTACACCTTC. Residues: CASSQSTGFGYTF.

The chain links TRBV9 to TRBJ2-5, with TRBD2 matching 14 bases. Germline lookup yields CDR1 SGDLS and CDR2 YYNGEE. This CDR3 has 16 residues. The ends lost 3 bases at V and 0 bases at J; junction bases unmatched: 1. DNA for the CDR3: TGTGCCAGCAGCGGACTAGCGGGGGGGTACCAAGAGACCCAGTACTTC. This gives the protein CASSGLAGGYQETQYF.

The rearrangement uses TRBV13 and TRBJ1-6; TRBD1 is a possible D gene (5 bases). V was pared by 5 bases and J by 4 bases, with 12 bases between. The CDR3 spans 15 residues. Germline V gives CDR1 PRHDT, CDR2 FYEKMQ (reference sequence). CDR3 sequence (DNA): TGTGCCAGCAGCGAACGACAGCTTTATAATTCACCCCTCCACTTT. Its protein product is CASSERQLYNSPLHF.